What follows describes a single T cell receptor (beta chain). Its antigen is still unknown. The germline V gene encodes CDR1 SGHTA and CDR2 FQGNSA. The CDR3 extends over 16 amino acids. The V and J ends lost 4 bases and 3 bases respectively, with 15 bases between them. The sample belongs to a study of OX40 agonist ivuxolimab in advanced cancers. Background on the study: Recorded diagnoses for dose-escalation patients were hepatocellular carcinoma, melanoma, renal cell or head and neck cancer.

Data came from immunoSEQ multiplex PCR; TCRdb stores just in-frame clones and leaves some out. The sample lists tens of thousands of clones, about 90% occurring once. Whole-study results and caveats: On average, CD8+ T cells had more expanded clones than CD4+.

The receptor comes from an adult with an advanced solid tumor such as melanoma, head and neck, liver or kidney cancer. The sample in question was CD4+ or CD8+ T cells sorted from blood, obtained in a trial of the OX40 agonist ivuxolimab. V usage is TRBV7-2 and J usage is TRBJ2-2, with D tentatively TRBD1 or TRBD2 (5 bases each). The CDR3 spells CASSSYQGVYTGELFF. The CDR3 coding sequence is TGTGCCAGCAGCTCGTACCAGGGAGTTTACACCGGGGAGCTGTTTTTT.